This TCR beta chain was captured by sequencing in a study of CD8 T cells in ankylosing spondylitis. The study, taken as a whole, reports: Within peripheral blood, clones linked to disease were CD8+ and relatively rare. About 8 highly homologous variants made up a TCR beta motif, and this motif appeared characteristic of ankylosing spondylitis blood. Within matched ankylosing spondylitis synovial fluid, disease-linked clones were reportedly significantly enriched.

5'-RACE, quantitative and with molecular barcodes, yielded the TCR beta libraries. One entry per CDR3 protein, called by TCRdb with MiXCR from the 5' RACE reads. There are 250,000 or so distinct CDR3 sequences in the sample; over 15% occur only once, and less than 35% lies in the top ten. The V and J ends lost 3 bases and 5 bases respectively, with 12 bases between them. CDR1 and CDR2 from the germline V gene are SQVTM and ANQGSEA. There are 13 residues in the CDR3. This clonotype was detected a few times. Its antigen is as yet unknown. The specimen was blood, either unsorted or a sorted T cell fraction (not recorded which). The receptor's source is a male donor with ankylosing spondylitis or in good health (not recorded which). The chain uses TRBV29-1 and TRBJ2-3; D unresolved. The CDR3 reads CSVDLGAEDTQYF. CDR3 in DNA: TGCAGCGTTGACCTTGGAGCTGAAGATACGCAGTATTTT.